Listed here are 19 T cell receptor beta chains from one sample, sequenced in a study of CD8 T cells in ankylosing spondylitis (dated by TCRdb to about 2017). Receptor amplification or capture employed 5' RACE. Sequencing was carried out with an Illumina HiSeq 2500. The public reads were reprocessed in TCRdb via fastp at Q25 and MiXCR, keeping in-frame beta chains. Each entry merges the rows of one CDR3 protein and shows their most common DNA and genes. Within this sample are some 250,000 distinct CDR3 sequences, with 20% to 30% of them counted one time only. The ten largest clones capture 0.5% to 0.65% of the sample. Sequencing was carried out using blood, either unsorted or a sorted T cell fraction (not recorded which). All receptors come from a male donor with ankylosing spondylitis or in good health (not recorded which).

This clonotype was detected only a few times. The rearrangement joins TRBV15 to TRBJ2-5; a weak D match, TRBD2 (6 bases). The CDR3 covers 16 residues. CDR1 is LNHNV and CDR2 is YYDKDF in the germline V gene (reference sequence). Trimming left V 4 bases short and J 2 bases short, with 17 bases between. The CDR3 nucleotides are TGTGCCACCAGCATTAATGGGGGGTCGAGGCAAGAGACCCAGTACTTC. Translation gives CATSINGGSRQETQYF.

This clonotype was seen repeatedly, ten times or more. This chain uses TRBV29-1 with TRBJ2-5; no firm D call. The CDR3 extends over 14 amino acids. Germline V gene sequence: CDR1 SQVTM, CDR2 ANQGSEA. Deletions cut 1 base from V and 1 base from J, with 10 bases between. DNA for the CDR3: TGCAGCGTTGAAGTACCGTGGCCCCAAGAGACCCAGTACTTC. Amino acids: CSVEVPWPQETQYF.

V and J are TRBV15 and TRBJ2-7; tentative D call: TRBD2 (5 bases). Germline CDR1 and CDR2: LNHNV and YYDKDF (reference sequence). Trimming cost V 0 bases and J 5 bases, with 8 bases left between them. CDR3 length equals 13 residues. Here the CDR3 reads CATSRDVGDEQYF. CDR3 DNA: TGTGCCACCAGCAGAGATGTCGGGGACGAGCAGTACTTC.

CDR3 sequence (DNA): TGTGCCAGCAGCTTAGTTGGACAGCAATATGGCTACACCTTC. Protein product: CASSLVGQQYGYTF. The chain recombines TRBV7-2 with TRBJ1-2, with a tentative D call TRBD1 (6 bases). Germline V gene lookup returns CDR1 SGHTA and CDR2 FQGNSA. V was shortened by 1 base and J by 5 bases, with 11 bases between the two germline ends. The CDR3 runs to 14 residues.

This clonotype has just a few counts. This rearrangement joins TRBV30 to TRBJ2-7; no reliable D call. V was clipped by 5 bases and J by 3 bases, with 8 bases between them. This CDR3 region has 11 residues. CDR1 and CDR2 (germline): GTSNPN, SVGIG (reference sequence). The CDR3 here is CAWGGSYEQYF. The DNA of the CDR3 is TGTGCCTGGGGCGGCAGCTACGAGCAGTACTTC. Looking up the rest from reference TRBV30 and TRBJ2-7 gives the full variable domain: SQTIHQWPATLVQPVGSPLSLECTVEGTSNPNLYWYRQAAGRGLQLLFYSVGIGQISSEVPQNLSASRPQDRQFILSSKKLLLSDSGFYLCAWGGSYEQYFGPGTRLTVT.

This clonotype was picked up a small number of times. The chain carries TRBV29-1 and TRBJ2-7, with 7 bases aligning to TRBD1. The CDR3 loop spans 15 amino acids. Germline lookup yields CDR1 SQVTM and CDR2 ANQGSEA. V lost 3 bases and J lost 5; bases outside the gene matches: 13. Here the CDR3 reads CSVDTGQALGHEQYF. CDR3 in DNA: TGCAGCGTTGATACCGGACAGGCCTTAGGCCACGAGCAGTACTTC.

The chain combines TRBV20-1 with TRBJ2-5; maybe TRBD2 (5 bases). There are 13 residues in the CDR3. Germline values: CDR1 DFQATT, CDR2 SNEGSKA (reference sequence). The CDR3 DNA sequence: TGCAGGCTTACTTCGAGGGTTGCAGGGACCCAGTACTTC. It encodes CRLTSRVAGTQYF.

V usage is TRBV6-1 and J usage is TRBJ1-1, with 7 bases fitting TRBD1. Germline assignment: CDR1 MNHNS and CDR2 SASEGT. The CDR3 contains 14 residues. V shed 7 bases and J 3 bases; nucleotides not matched to a gene: 8. The CDR3 DNA reads TGTGCCAGCACAGCGACAGGGAGGGACACTGAAGCTTTCTTT. Its translation: CASTATGRDTEAFF.

The chain joins TRBV4-1 to TRBJ1-6; TRBD1 aligns across 7 bases. The CDR3 is made up of 17 amino acids. Germline lookup yields CDR1 MGHRA and CDR2 YSYEKL. The trim removed 0 bases at V and 2 bases at J, leaving 4 bases unmatched. The CDR3 nucleotides read TGCGCCAGCAGCCAAGAGGCAGGGGGTCCCTATAATTCACCCCTCCACTTT. Translating gives CASSQEAGGPYNSPLHF.

The sample holds many counts of this clonotype. The chain recombines TRBV20-1 with TRBJ1-1; D not resolved. CDR1 DFQATT and CDR2 SNEGSKA come from the germline V gene (reference sequence). The CDR3 has 12 residues. Between the trimmed V and J ends, which lost 0 bases and 8 bases, there was a span of 10 bases. The CDR3 loop reads CSARESGEEAFF. In DNA, the CDR3 is TGCAGTGCTAGAGAAAGTGGGGAGGAAGCTTTCTTT.

This clonotype was seen many times. The gene calls are TRBV12-3 or TRBV12-4 and TRBJ1-2; D uncertain. This CDR3 comprises 12 residues. V lost 3 bases to trimming and J lost 2 bases, with 4 bases between them. In nucleotides, the CDR3 is TGTGCCAGCAGTTTGGCCAACTATGGCTACACCTTC. Residues: CASSLANYGYTF.

This clonotype was seen at least ten times. The chain couples TRBV4-1 to TRBJ2-1; no clear D. Germline-derived CDR1 and CDR2 are MGHRA and YSYEKL. Trimming left V 5 bases short and J 5 bases short, with 16 bases between. This CDR3 comprises 15 residues. In nucleotides, the CDR3 is TGCGCCAGCAGCTATTTCCCACAGAAAAACAATGAGCAGTTCTTC. As protein: CASSYFPQKNNEQFF.

This chain connects TRBV7-2 to TRBJ1-5; TRBD1 is a possible D gene (6 bases). Germline lookup yields CDR1 SGHTA and CDR2 FQGNSA. The V end was cut by 1 base, the J end by 2 bases, with 9 bases between. The CDR3 loop spans 15 amino acids. The CDR3 here is CASSLDGGGNQPQHF. The CDR3 DNA reads as TGTGCCAGCAGCTTAGACGGGGGCGGCAATCAGCCCCAGCATTTT.

This clonotype was picked up many times. This chain links TRBV5-1 with TRBJ1-1; 8 bases line up with TRBD1. V shed 4 bases, J shed 1 base, and the junction held 6 bases outside the gene matches. CDR3 length equals 15 residues. The germline V gene has CDR1 SGHRS and CDR2 YFSETQ. CDR3 in amino acids: CASSPPGQGNTEAFF. In DNA, the CDR3 is TGCGCCAGCAGCCCCCCCGGACAGGGGAACACTGAAGCTTTCTTT.

The rearrangement joins TRBV6-5 to TRBJ1-2; D gene ambiguous. The CDR3 extends over 14 amino acids. Germline values: CDR1 MNHEY, CDR2 SVGAGI. V lost 4 bases, J lost 8 bases, and 17 bases lay in between. In DNA form, the CDR3 reads TGTGCCAGCAGTTCCTATCCGTGGCGGGTCGGCTACACCTTC. Amino acids: CASSSYPWRVGYTF.

This clonotype was counted at least ten times. The rearrangement uses TRBV20-1 and TRBJ2-1; TRBD1 aligns across 8 bases. CDR3 length: 12 amino acids. The junction had 6 bases not matched to a gene; V was cut back by 6 bases and J by 8 bases. Per germline, CDR1 DFQATT and CDR2 SNEGSKA (reference sequence). This CDR3 reads CSAQPGGDEQFF. CDR3 nucleotide sequence: TGCAGTGCCCAGCCAGGGGGCGATGAGCAGTTCTTC.

This clonotype appeared a few times. The chain links TRBV24-1 to TRBJ2-1; no clear D gene. The V end lost 3 bases, the J end lost 1 base, and 12 bases lay between the germline ends. CDR1 KGHDR and CDR2 SFDVKD come from the germline V gene. The CDR3 runs 16 residues. CDR3 sequence reads: CATSDPRNRSYNEQFF. The CDR3, as DNA: TGTGCCACCAGTGATCCCAGGAACAGATCCTACAATGAGCAGTTCTTC.

This clonotype has a handful of counts. DNA of the CDR3: TGTGCCAGCAGTACCCGGGACAGATTGGAGCAGTACTTC. Protein product: CASSTRDRLEQYF. The V call is TRBV28, the J call TRBJ2-7; 7 bases align to TRBD1. Germline V gene sequence: CDR1 MDHEN, CDR2 SYDVKM. V shed 5 bases and J 7 bases; nucleotides not matched to a gene: 8. The CDR3 spans 13 residues.

A few counts support this clonotype. The chain uses TRBV29-1 and TRBJ2-5, with D tentatively TRBD2 (6 bases). CDR3 length: 12 residues. Germline loops: CDR1 SQVTM, CDR2 ANQGSEA. V lost 1 base and J 5 bases, leaving 8 bases between the germline ends. For the CDR3, the DNA is TGCAGCGTTGAAGCGGCGGGGGAGACCCAGTACTTC. This encodes CSVEAAGETQYF.